These 10 T cell receptor beta chains were all obtained from the same sample, sequenced in a study of blood T cell repertoires in COVID-19. Method: immunoSEQ multiplex PCR; TCRdb's copy keeps in-frame clones and lacks some. The sample contains 130,000 or so clones, 84% of which appear only once. The sequenced sample was peripheral blood. The receptor source for this set is a woman aged 60 to 75 with acute or convalescent COVID-19.

CDR3 loop: CASSNSQITVVLTDTQYF. CDR3 DNA: TGTGCCAGCAGCAATAGCCAGATCACGGTGGTTCTAACAGATACGCAGTATTTT. The V and J genes are TRBV3-1 (or the pseudogene TRBV3-2) and TRBJ2-3; D gene ambiguous. This CDR3 region has 18 residues. The V and J ends lost 5 bases and 3 bases respectively, with 24 bases between them. Germline CDR1 and CDR2: LGHDT and YNNKEL (reference sequence).

This CDR3 reads CATSSPGELFF. CDR3 DNA sequence: TGTGCCACCAGTTCCCCGGGGGAGCTGTTTTTT. The chain has TRBV24-1 and TRBJ2-2; D not certain. Germline values: CDR1 KGHDR, CDR2 SFDVKD. Trimming took off 6 bases at V and 8 bases at J, with 6 bases between the two ends. This CDR3 region has 11 residues.

The chain joins TRBV27 to TRBJ1-1, with a possible D match to TRBD1 (5 bases). This CDR3 is 15 amino acids long. V lost 6 bases, J lost 3 bases, and 17 bases lay in between. Germline V CDR1 and CDR2: MNHEY, SMNVEV (reference sequence). The CDR3 reads CASRSPSRGYTEAFF. The CDR3 nucleotides read TGTGCCAGCAGGTCACCGAGTCGGGGGTACACTGAAGCTTTCTTT.

The chain combines TRBV5-1 with TRBJ2-1; the D gene is possibly TRBD2 (6 bases). Between the trimmed V and J ends, which lost 4 bases and 2 bases, there was a span of 19 bases. CDR1 and CDR2 (germline): SGHRS, YFSETQ. The CDR3 totals 17 residues. CDR3 sequence reads: CASSLSGLQITYNEQFF. The CDR3 bases are TGCGCCAGCAGCCTATCGGGACTCCAAATTACCTACAATGAGCAGTTCTTC. The variable domain in full, with the rest retrieved from reference TRBV5-1 and TRBJ2-1, is KAGVTQTPRYLIKTRGQQVTLSCSPISGHRSVSWYQQTPGQGLQFLFEYFSETQRNKGNFPGRFSGRQFSNSRSEMNVSTLELGDSALYLCASSLSGLQITYNEQFFGPGTRLTVL.

CDR3 amino acids: CASGLGRSGGELFF. The CDR3 nucleotides are TGTGCTAGTGGTTTGGGGCGATCGGGCGGGGAGCTGTTTTTT. The chain is built from TRBV12-5 and TRBJ2-2; D call uncertain. The V end lost 1 base, the J end lost 7 bases, and 10 bases lay between the germline ends. CDR3 length: 14 residues. Looked up from germline, CDR1 is LGHNT and CDR2 is FRNRAP.

This clone was seen only once. The V call is TRBV5-1, the J call TRBJ1-2, with 10 bases matching TRBD1. The CDR3 extends over 14 amino acids. After removal of 4 bases from V and 6 bases from J, the junction contained 6 bases not matched to a gene. Germline CDR1 SGHRS, CDR2 YFSETQ. CDR3 sequence reads: CASSQGGQGNGYTF. In DNA, the CDR3 is TGCGCCAGCAGCCAAGGGGGACAGGGGAATGGCTACACCTTC.

The chain combines TRBV7-9 with TRBJ1-4, with TRBD1 matching over 7 bases. CDR1 is SEHNR, CDR2 FQNEAQ, per germline (reference sequence). The CDR3 is 17 amino acids. Trimming at V came to 5 bases and at J to 7 bases, leaving 16 bases not matched to a gene. CDR3 amino acids: CASSPGQTAQVGEKLFF. The CDR3 nucleotides are TGTGCCAGCAGCCCGGGACAGACGGCCCAAGTTGGTGAAAAACTGTTTTTT.

The genes are TRBV19 and TRBJ2-4; perhaps TRBD1 as D (5 bases). This CDR3 region has 13 residues. With 6 bases removed from V and 7 bases from J, the gap between germline ends came to 13 bases. Looked up from germline, CDR1 is LNHDA and CDR2 is SQIVND (reference sequence). The CDR3 DNA is TGTGCCAGTAGCACTCAGGGTAGGAACATTCAGTACTTC. This codes for CASSTQGRNIQYF.

This chain joins TRBV19 and TRBJ1-5; D uncertain. V was clipped by 3 bases and J by 6 bases, with 6 bases between them. Germline V lookup: CDR1 LNHDA, CDR2 SQIVND (reference sequence). This CDR3 spans 12 amino acids. The DNA of the CDR3 is TGTGCCAGTAGTATCCCCCTTCAGCCCCAGCATTTT. Protein product: CASSIPLQPQHF.

The chain links TRBV3-1 (or the pseudogene TRBV3-2) to TRBJ1-1; possibly TRBD1 for D (6 bases). This CDR3 spans 13 amino acids. The V gene lost 0 bases and the J gene lost 10 bases, with 12 bases spanning the gap. Germline V CDR1 and CDR2: LGHDT, YNNKEL (reference sequence). The CDR3 region is CASSQDEGVGAFF. In DNA, the CDR3 is TGTGCCAGCAGCCAAGATGAGGGGGTCGGAGCTTTCTTT.